These 2 T cell receptor beta chains were sequenced from one sample in a study of shared clonotypes between healthy human individuals. TCRdb's copy holds only in-frame clones and misses some; the assay was immunoSEQ multiplex PCR. The sample has roughly 2 million clones; roughly 94% are singletons. Terminally differentiated effector memory CD45RA+ cells were excluded from the naive CD8 cells, which were CD45RO-negative and positively selected for CCR7. The specimen sequenced was naive CD8+ T cells sorted from blood. These receptors came from a man aged 18 to 30 in good health.

V is TRBV19 and J is TRBJ2-3; 11 bases line up with TRBD2. Unmatched junction bases numbered 3, after V lost 3 bases and J lost 4 bases. Per the germline V gene, CDR1 is LNHDA and CDR2 is SQIVND (reference sequence). This CDR3 is 15 amino acids long. CDR3 bases: TGTGCCAGTAGTATGACTAGCGGGACGCCAGATACGCAGTATTTT. Amino acid sequence: CASSMTSGTPDTQYF.

CDR3 protein: CASSEWIAGGEETQYF. In DNA form, the CDR3 reads TGTGCCAGCAGTGAATGGATAGCGGGGGGCGAAGAGACCCAGTACTTC. The rearrangement joins TRBV25-1 to TRBJ2-5; 10 bases fit TRBD2. The length of the CDR3 is 16 residues. Germline V gene lookup returns CDR1 MGHDK and CDR2 SYGVNS. The V segment lost 1 base and the J segment 3 bases; nucleotides outside the gene matches: 5.